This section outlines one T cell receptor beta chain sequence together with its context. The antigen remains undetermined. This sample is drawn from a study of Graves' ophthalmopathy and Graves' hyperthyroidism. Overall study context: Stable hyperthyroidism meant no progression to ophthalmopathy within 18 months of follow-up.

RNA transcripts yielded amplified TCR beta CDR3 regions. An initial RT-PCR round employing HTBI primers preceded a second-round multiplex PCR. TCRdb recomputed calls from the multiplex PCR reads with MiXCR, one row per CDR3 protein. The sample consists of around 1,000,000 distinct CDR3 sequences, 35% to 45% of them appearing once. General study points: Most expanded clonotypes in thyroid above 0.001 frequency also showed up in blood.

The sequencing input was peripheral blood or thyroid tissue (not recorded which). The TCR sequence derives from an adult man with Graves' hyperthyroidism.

The CDR3 sequence: CASSPGLSFSGANVLTF. CDR3 nucleotide sequence: TGTGCCAGCAGTCCGGGACTGAGCTTCTCTGGGGCCAACGTCCTGACTTTC. V usage is TRBV7-6 and J usage is TRBJ2-6; D is possibly TRBD2 (6 bases). The ends were cut back, 6 bases at V and 0 bases at J, with 15 bases in the middle. The CDR3 runs 17 residues. CDR1 and CDR2 from the germline V gene are SGHVS and FNYEAQ.